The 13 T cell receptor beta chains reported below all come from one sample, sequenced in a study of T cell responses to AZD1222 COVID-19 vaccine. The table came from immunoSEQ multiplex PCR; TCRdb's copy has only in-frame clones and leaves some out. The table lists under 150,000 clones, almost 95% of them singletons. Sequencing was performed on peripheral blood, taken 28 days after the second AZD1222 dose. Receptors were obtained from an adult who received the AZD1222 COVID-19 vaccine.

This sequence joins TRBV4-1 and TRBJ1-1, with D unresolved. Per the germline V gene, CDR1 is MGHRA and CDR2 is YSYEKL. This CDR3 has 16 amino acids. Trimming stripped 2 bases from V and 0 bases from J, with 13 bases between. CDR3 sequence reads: CASSQLTADMNTEAFF. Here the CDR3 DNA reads TGCGCCAGCAGCCAATTAACGGCCGATATGAACACTGAAGCTTTCTTT.

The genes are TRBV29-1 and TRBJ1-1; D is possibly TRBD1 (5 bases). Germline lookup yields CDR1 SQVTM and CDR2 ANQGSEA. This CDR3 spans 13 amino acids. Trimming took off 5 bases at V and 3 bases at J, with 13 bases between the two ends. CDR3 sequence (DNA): TGCAGCGTTTTCACACCGGGGGACACTGAAGCTTTCTTT. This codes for CSVFTPGDTEAFF. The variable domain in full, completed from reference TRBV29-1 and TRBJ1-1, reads SAVISQKPSRDICQRGTSLTIQCQVDSQVTMMFWYRQQPGQSLTLIATANQGSEATYESGFVIDKFPISRPNLTFSTLTVSNMSPEDSSIYLCSVFTPGDTEAFFGQGTRLTVV.

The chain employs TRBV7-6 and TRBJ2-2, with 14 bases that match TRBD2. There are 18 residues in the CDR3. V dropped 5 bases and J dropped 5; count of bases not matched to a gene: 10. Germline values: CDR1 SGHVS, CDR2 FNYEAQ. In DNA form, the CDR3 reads TGTGCCAGCAGCATGACTAGCGGGAGGGCCCTCAGGACCGGGGAGCTGTTTTTT. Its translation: CASSMTSGRALRTGELFF.

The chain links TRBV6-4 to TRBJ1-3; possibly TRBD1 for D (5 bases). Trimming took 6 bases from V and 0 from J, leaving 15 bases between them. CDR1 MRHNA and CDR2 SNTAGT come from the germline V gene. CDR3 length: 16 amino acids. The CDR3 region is CASRQTATGSGNTIYF. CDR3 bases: TGTGCCAGCAGACAGACAGCTACGGGCTCTGGAAACACCATATATTTT.

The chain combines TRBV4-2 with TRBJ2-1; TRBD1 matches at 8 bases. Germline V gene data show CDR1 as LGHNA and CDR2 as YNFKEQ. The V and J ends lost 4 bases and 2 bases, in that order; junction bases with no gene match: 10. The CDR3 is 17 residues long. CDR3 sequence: CASSRTSDRGPYNEQFF. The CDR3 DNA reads TGTGCCAGCAGCCGGACCTCCGACAGGGGTCCCTACAATGAGCAGTTCTTC.

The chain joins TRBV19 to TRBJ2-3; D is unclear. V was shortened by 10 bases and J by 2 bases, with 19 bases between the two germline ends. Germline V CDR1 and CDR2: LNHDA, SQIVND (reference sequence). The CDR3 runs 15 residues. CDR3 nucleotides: TGTGCCACCCAACCACCGACGGGTTCCACAGATACGCAGTATTTT. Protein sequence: CATQPPTGSTDTQYF.

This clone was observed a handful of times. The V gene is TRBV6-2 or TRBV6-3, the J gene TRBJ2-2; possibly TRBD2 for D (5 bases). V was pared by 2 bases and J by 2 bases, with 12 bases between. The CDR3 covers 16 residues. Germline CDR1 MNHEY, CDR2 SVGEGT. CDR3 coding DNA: TGTGCCAGCAGTTACAGCGGTAGCGCAAACACCGGGGAGCTGTTTTTT. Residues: CASSYSGSANTGELFF.

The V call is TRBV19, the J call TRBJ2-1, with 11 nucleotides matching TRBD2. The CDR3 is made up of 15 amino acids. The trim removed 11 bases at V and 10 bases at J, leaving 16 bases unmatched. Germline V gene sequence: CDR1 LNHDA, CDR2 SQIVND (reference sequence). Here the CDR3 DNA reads TGTGCCTCGGCCGGGACTAGCGGCAGCCGGGGGGAGCAGTTCTTC. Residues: CASAGTSGSRGEQFF.

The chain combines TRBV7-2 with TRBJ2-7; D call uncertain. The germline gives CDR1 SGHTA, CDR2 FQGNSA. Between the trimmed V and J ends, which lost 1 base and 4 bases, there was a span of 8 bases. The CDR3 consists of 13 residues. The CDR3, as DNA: TGTGCCAGCAGCTTAGAAGTCCCATACGAGCAGTACTTC. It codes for CASSLEVPYEQYF.

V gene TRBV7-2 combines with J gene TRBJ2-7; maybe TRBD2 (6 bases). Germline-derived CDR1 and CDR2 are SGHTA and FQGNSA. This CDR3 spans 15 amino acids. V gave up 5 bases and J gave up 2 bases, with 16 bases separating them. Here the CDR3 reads CASSQVAEEAYEQYF. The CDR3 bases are TGTGCCAGCAGCCAAGTAGCGGAAGAAGCCTACGAGCAGTACTTC.

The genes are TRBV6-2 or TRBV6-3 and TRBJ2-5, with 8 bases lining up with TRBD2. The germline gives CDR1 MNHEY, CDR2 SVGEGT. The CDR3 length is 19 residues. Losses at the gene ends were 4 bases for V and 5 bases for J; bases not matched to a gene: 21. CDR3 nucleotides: TGTGCCAGCAGTTCCACCTCCCTTCTAGTCGGGAGGGCCCGCGAGACCCAGTACTTC. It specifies CASSSTSLLVGRARETQYF.

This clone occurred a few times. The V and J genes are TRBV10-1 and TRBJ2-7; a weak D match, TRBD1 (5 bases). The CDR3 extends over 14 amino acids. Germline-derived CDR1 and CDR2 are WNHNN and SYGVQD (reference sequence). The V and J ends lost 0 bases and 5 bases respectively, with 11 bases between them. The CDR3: CASSESTGRDEQYF. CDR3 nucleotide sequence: TGCGCCAGCAGTGAGTCGACGGGCAGGGACGAGCAGTACTTC.

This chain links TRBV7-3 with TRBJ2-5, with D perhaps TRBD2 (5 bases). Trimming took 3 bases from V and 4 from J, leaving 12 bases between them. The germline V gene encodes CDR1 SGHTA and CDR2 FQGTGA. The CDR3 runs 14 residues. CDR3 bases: TGTGCCAGCAGCTTGGCGGGCGTAGGAGAGACCCAGTACTTC. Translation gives CASSLAGVGETQYF.